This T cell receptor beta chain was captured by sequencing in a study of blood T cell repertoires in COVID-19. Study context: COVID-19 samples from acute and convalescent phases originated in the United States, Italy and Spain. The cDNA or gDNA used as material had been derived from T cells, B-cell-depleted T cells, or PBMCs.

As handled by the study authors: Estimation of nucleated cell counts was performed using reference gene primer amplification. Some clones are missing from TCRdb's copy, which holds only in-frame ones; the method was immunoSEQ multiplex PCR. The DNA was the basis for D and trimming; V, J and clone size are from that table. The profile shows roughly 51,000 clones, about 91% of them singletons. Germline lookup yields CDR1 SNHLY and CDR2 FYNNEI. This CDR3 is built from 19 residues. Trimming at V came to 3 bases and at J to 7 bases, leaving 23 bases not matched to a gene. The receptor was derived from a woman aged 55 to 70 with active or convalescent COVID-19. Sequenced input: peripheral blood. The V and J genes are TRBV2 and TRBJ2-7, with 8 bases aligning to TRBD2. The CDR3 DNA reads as TGTGCCAGCAGTGATTCGAGTAGCGGGAAGAGGGGTTCTACGTGGGAGCAGTACTTC. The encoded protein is CASSDSSSGKRGSTWEQYF.